Listed below are T cell receptor beta chains from one sample, sequenced in a study of graft-versus-host responses after intestinal transplantation. Produced via immunoSEQ multiplex PCR; TCRdb's table is partial and in-frame only. The sample includes some 13,000 clones, about 86% of them seen just once. Sequenced here: PBMCs, sampled around 120 days after transplant. The receptors derive from a human patient who received an intestinal transplant, so some T cells may come from the graft donor. CDR3s include the opening cysteine and the closing phenylalanine or tryptophan. A D gene is named only where the DNA matches it firmly. The size entry is marked missing in some rows and otherwise reads once, few, many or a size class.

j_call	clone_size	v_call	d_call	cdr3_aa	cdr3_nt
TRBJ2-5	-	TRBV10-3	TRBD1	CAISVGTGADDVEVQETQYF	TGTGCCATCAGTGTGGGGACAGGGGCGGACGATGTGGAAGTCCAAGAGACCCAGTACTTC
TRBJ2-1	-	TRBV11-2	-	CASSLPRGRGVLPYNEQFF	TGTGCCAGCAGCCTGCCACGGGGGCGGGGAGTACTTCCATACAATGAGCAGTTCTTC
TRBJ2-7	-	TRBV19	-	CASSIGSSSSYEQYF	TGTGCCAGTAGTATCGGTTCTTCGAGCTCCTACGAGCAGTACTTC
TRBJ1-2	-	TRBV5-1	-	CASSLESRQRGLYGYTF	TGCGCCAGCAGCTTGGAATCCAGACAGAGGGGACTCTATGGCTACACCTTC
TRBJ2-5	-	TRBV7-7	-	CASSTNWETQYF	TGTGCTAGCAGTACCAATTGGGAGACCCAGTACTTC
TRBJ2-7	-	TRBV9	TRBD2	CASSAGTSGFYEQYF	TGTGCCAGCAGCGCCGGGACTAGCGGCTTTTACGAGCAGTACTTC
TRBJ2-1	-	TRBV12-5	-	CASATTGWSSYNEQFF	TGTGCTAGTGCCACGACAGGATGGAGCTCCTACAATGAGCAGTTCTTC
TRBJ1-1	-	TRBV7-3	-	CASSSLANTEAFF	TGTGCCAGCAGCTCCTTGGCGAACACTGAAGCTTTCTTT
TRBJ2-3	-	TRBV5-1	-	CASSLEKDSDTQYF	TGCGCCAGCAGCTTGGAGAAGGATTCCGATACGCAGTATTTT
TRBJ1-4	-	TRBV2	TRBD1	CASNRGGSIGDNEKLFF	TGTGCCAGTAACAGGGGTGGTTCAATCGGGGATAATGAAAAACTGTTTTTT
TRBJ2-1	-	TRBV13	TRBD1	CASSIGTGVNEQFF	TGTGCCAGCAGCATAGGAACAGGGGTCAATGAGCAGTTCTTC
TRBJ2-3	few	TRBV7-7	-	CASSLDNTDTQYF	TGTGCTAGCAGCTTAGACAACACAGATACGCAGTATTTT
TRBJ2-6	-	TRBV11-2	-	CASSLQPSGANVLTF	TGTGCCAGCAGCCTACAGCCCTCTGGGGCCAACGTCCTGACTTTC